These 17 T cell receptor beta chains were sequenced from one sample in a study of shared clonotypes between healthy human individuals. TCRdb's table, derived via immunoSEQ multiplex PCR, lists solely in-frame clones and lacks some. The table has about 1.1 million clones, 75% to 80% seen once. Sequenced input: memory CD4+ T cells from PBMCs. Subset noted: CD45RA-negative fraction. Receptors originate from a man younger than 35 in good health. Some clones in this sample may be carry-over from other donors' samples.

At least ten counts were recorded for this clone. This chain uses TRBV4-1 with TRBJ1-1, with a possible D match to TRBD1 (5 bases). V lost 1 base, J lost 4 bases, and 22 bases lay in between. From germline, CDR1 is MGHRA and CDR2 YSYEKL. The CDR3 has 18 amino acids. CDR3 nucleotides: TGCGCCAGCAGCCAAGGCCCCCGGGACCCAGGGAGGAGCACTGAAGCTTTCTTT. It codes for CASSQGPRDPGRSTEAFF.

The J gene is TRBJ2-5, the V gene TRBV5-1; 7 nucleotides line up with TRBD2. In germline, CDR1 is SGHRS, CDR2 YFSETQ. The CDR3 extends over 14 amino acids. Trimming removed 2 bases from V and 3 bases from J; junction bases left unmatched: 4. This CDR3 is CASSFGGGKETQYF. The CDR3 DNA reads TGCGCCAGCAGCTTTGGGGGAGGGAAAGAGACCCAGTACTTC.

The genes are TRBV9 and TRBJ2-1, with TRBD1 matching 11 bases. The ends lost 4 bases at V and 15 bases at J; junction bases unmatched: 18. The CDR3 length is 16 residues. The germline V gene has CDR1 SGDLS and CDR2 YYNGEE. CDR3 loop: CASSPVGDRGYLGRFF. CDR3 coding DNA: TGTGCCAGCAGCCCAGTAGGGGACAGGGGGTACCTTGGAAGGTTCTTC.

The chain employs TRBV2 and TRBJ1-1, with a possible D match to TRBD1 (5 bases). CDR1 and CDR2 from the germline V gene are SNHLY and FYNNEI. The CDR3 totals 14 residues. The V end lost 7 bases, the J end lost 6 bases, and 18 bases lay between the germline ends. In nucleotides, the CDR3 is TGTGCCAGCACTACCGGGACTGGGGGGGCTGAAGCTTTCTTT. Protein: CASTTGTGGAEAFF.

The V call is TRBV2, the J call TRBJ1-1; D possibly corresponds to TRBD1 (6 bases). This CDR3 is built from 13 residues. Germline V gives CDR1 SNHLY, CDR2 FYNNEI. The V gene lost 6 bases and the J gene lost 4 bases, with 12 bases spanning the gap. CDR3 loop: CASRKDRVTEAFF. CDR3 sequence (DNA): TGTGCCAGCAGGAAGGACAGAGTCACTGAAGCTTTCTTT.

The rearrangement uses TRBV7-9 and TRBJ1-3; 9 bases agree with TRBD1. This CDR3 has 18 amino acids. J was trimmed by 0 bases and V by 5 bases; bases with no gene match: 11. Germline-derived CDR1 and CDR2 are SEHNR and FQNEAQ (reference sequence). CDR3 sequence reads: CASSQTGGTDPSGNTIYF. DNA of the CDR3: TGTGCCAGCAGCCAAACAGGGGGCACCGATCCCTCTGGAAACACCATATATTTT.

The V gene is TRBV2, the J gene TRBJ1-4; D possibly corresponds to TRBD1 (5 bases). This CDR3 has 14 residues. With 6 bases removed from V and 1 base from J, the gap between germline ends came to 9 bases. The germline gives CDR1 SNHLY, CDR2 FYNNEI. CDR3 region: CASRAGLTNEKLFF. In DNA form, the CDR3 reads TGTGCCAGCAGGGCAGGGCTAACTAATGAAAAACTGTTTTTT.

The chain uses TRBV7-9 and TRBJ1-5; unclear D gene. The ends were cut back, 1 base at V and 4 bases at J, with 5 bases in the middle. The CDR3 has 13 amino acids. Germline-derived CDR1 and CDR2 are SEHNR and FQNEAQ (reference sequence). CDR3 amino acids: CASSLVQNQPQHF. The DNA for the CDR3 is TGTGCCAGCAGCTTAGTCCAAAATCAGCCCCAGCATTTT.

The chain is built from TRBV5-6 and TRBJ2-5, with TRBD2 matching over 9 bases. This CDR3 contains 16 residues. V gave up 3 bases and J gave up 1 base; unmatched junction bases: 7. The V gene's germline CDR1 is SGHDT and CDR2 YYEEEE. Here the CDR3 reads CASSSLSGSGQETQYF. DNA of the CDR3: TGTGCCAGCAGCTCCCTTAGCGGGAGTGGCCAAGAGACCCAGTACTTC.

The chain joins TRBV7-3 to TRBJ2-2; possible D gene TRBD2, 6 bases. The germline V and J ends were trimmed by 5 bases and 5 bases, with 15 bases remaining between them. The CDR3 consists of 15 residues. Germline V gene data show CDR1 as SGHTA and CDR2 as FQGTGA. The CDR3 nucleotides are TGTGCCAGCAGCCCGATGGCCGGGGGAACCGGGGAGCTGTTTTTT. This translates into CASSPMAGGTGELFF.

The chain links TRBV7-2 to TRBJ2-7; TRBD2 is a possible D gene (5 bases). CDR3 length: 15 residues. CDR1 SGHTA and CDR2 FQGNSA come from the germline V gene. V dropped 8 bases and J dropped 6 bases, with 23 bases sitting between them. The CDR3 DNA is TGTGCCAGCCAACTACAACTAGGTGCCCCCCTCGAGCAGTACTTC. Its protein is CASQLQLGAPLEQYF.

Only one count was recorded for this clone. The chain couples TRBV7-9 to TRBJ2-3; D might be TRBD1 or TRBD2, each matching 6 bases. The CDR3 is 15 amino acids. V lost 3 bases and J 5 bases, leaving 15 bases between the germline ends. CDR1 is SEHNR, CDR2 FQNEAQ, per germline (reference sequence). CDR3 nucleotides: TGTGCCAGCAGCTTGGGGGGCCGAGGGGGAGATACGCAGTATTTT. It translates to CASSLGGRGGDTQYF.

The chain couples TRBV29-1 to TRBJ2-5; 9 bases match TRBD2. Trimming took 6 bases from V and 5 from J; bases not matched to a gene: 10. The CDR3 runs to 14 residues. Germline loops: CDR1 SQVTM, CDR2 ANQGSEA. The CDR3 sequence is CSVRISGSSETQYF. The CDR3 bases are TGCAGCGTCCGGATTAGCGGGAGTTCGGAGACCCAGTACTTC.

The J gene is TRBJ2-3, the V gene TRBV6-6; D possibly corresponds to TRBD1 (6 bases). Trimming took 2 bases from V and 3 from J, leaving 6 bases between them. Germline lookup yields CDR1 MNHNY and CDR2 SVGAGI (reference sequence). The length of the CDR3 is 13 residues. This CDR3 reads CASSYQGTDTQYF. CDR3 bases: TGTGCCAGCAGTTACCAGGGGACAGATACGCAGTATTTT.

This chain joins TRBV29-1 and TRBJ1-1; tentatively, D is TRBD1 (5 bases). CDR1 and CDR2 (germline): SQVTM, ANQGSEA. Trimming took 6 bases from V and 2 from J, leaving 13 bases between them. The CDR3 totals 13 residues. CDR3 residues: CSVGRQGNTEAFF. The CDR3 nucleotides read TGCAGCGTCGGAAGGCAGGGAAACACTGAAGCTTTCTTT. Using reference TRBV29-1 and TRBJ1-1 for the parts outside the CDR3, the full variable domain is SAVISQKPSRDICQRGTSLTIQCQVDSQVTMMFWYRQQPGQSLTLIATANQGSEATYESGFVIDKFPISRPNLTFSTLTVSNMSPEDSSIYLCSVGRQGNTEAFFGQGTRLTVV.

This clone was observed at least ten times. The chain uses TRBV4-2 and TRBJ1-5; D unresolved. V lost 3 bases, J lost 0 bases, and 12 bases lay in between. Germline CDR1 reads LGHNA; CDR2 reads YNFKEQ. The CDR3 is 16 residues long. The CDR3 DNA reads TGTGCCAGCAGCCAGATCGGCGTTCTTAGCAATCAGCCCCAGCATTTT. Translated: CASSQIGVLSNQPQHF.

This sequence joins TRBV6-6 and TRBJ1-5; D unresolved. CDR1 MNHNY and CDR2 SVGAGI come from the germline V gene (reference sequence). The CDR3 length is 12 residues. Trimming removed 6 bases from V and 6 bases from J, with 9 bases in between. The CDR3: CASSLPIQPQHF. The CDR3 coding sequence is TGTGCCAGCAGCCTCCCTATTCAGCCCCAGCATTTT.